One sample yielded the 27 T cell receptor beta chains listed below, sequenced in a study of T cell repertoires in cytomegalovirus infection. No antigen has been assigned to these receptors. TCRdb re-analysed the reads in MiXCR, keeping a single row per CDR3 protein. The data show under 300,000 distinct CDR3 sequences, with 20% to 25% seen just once and roughly a fifth held by the top ten. The specimen was cultured PBMCs, collected from culture after CMV antigen stimulation. The receptors derive from a human donor in good health (CMV status not recorded). Some clones in this sample may be carry-over from other donors' samples.

This clonotype was observed at least ten times. The chain joins TRBV12-3 or TRBV12-4 to TRBJ1-3, with D unclear. V was cut by 6 bases and J by 0 bases, with 6 bases left in between. This CDR3 comprises 13 residues. For the CDR3, the DNA is TGTGCCAGCAGACAGAGCTCTGGAAACACCATATATTTT. It yields the protein CASRQSSGNTIYF.

The CDR3: CASSVGAGISTDTQYF. The DNA for the CDR3 is TGTGCCAGCAGCGTAGGGGCAGGGATAAGCACAGATACGCAGTATTTT. The V call is TRBV9, the J call TRBJ2-3, with D perhaps matching TRBD1 (5 bases). Germline CDR1 and CDR2: SGDLS and YYNGEE. The CDR3 totals 16 residues. Trimming shortened V by 0 bases and J by 0 bases, and 11 bases separated the two germline ends.

This chain uses TRBV20-1 with TRBJ2-1, with 8 positions matching TRBD2. The germline CDR1 and CDR2 sequences are DFQATT and SNEGSKA (reference sequence). V trimming: 1 base; J trimming: 6 bases; junction bases outside the gene matches: 8. This CDR3 spans 15 amino acids. The CDR3 loop is CSARGALAVSNEQFF. The CDR3 coding sequence is TGCAGTGCTAGAGGGGCACTAGCGGTCTCCAATGAGCAGTTCTTC.

This chain connects TRBV5-3 to TRBJ2-3; 11 bases are a match to TRBD1. TRBV5-3 is noted as an ORF with a role that remains uncertain. The CDR3 length is 15 residues. V lost 8 bases, J lost 5 bases, and 10 bases stayed unmatched. The CDR3 reads CASSRTGGRQDTQYF. CDR3 nucleotides: TGTGCCAGCAGCCGGACAGGGGGCAGGCAAGATACGCAGTATTTT.

V gene TRBV6-6 combines with J gene TRBJ2-3; 10 positions match TRBD2. V shed 5 bases and J 2 bases; nucleotides not matched to a gene: 7. The CDR3 spans 16 residues. CDR1 MNHNY and CDR2 SVGAGI come from the germline V gene (reference sequence). Written as DNA, the CDR3 is TGTGCCAGCAGTCCAGCCGGGACTAGCGCCACAGATACGCAGTATTTT. This translates into CASSPAGTSATDTQYF.

This clonotype showed up just a few times. The chain links TRBV19 to TRBJ2-1; the D gene is possibly TRBD1 (5 bases). V dropped 3 bases and J dropped 8 bases, with 17 bases sitting between them. Per germline, CDR1 LNHDA and CDR2 SQIVND (reference sequence). This CDR3 is 15 amino acids long. In DNA form, the CDR3 reads TGTGCCAGTAGTATCATAAGGGTTCAGGGCCATGAGCAGTTCTTC. It yields the protein CASSIIRVQGHEQFF.

This clonotype was recorded many times. This sequence joins TRBV12-3 or TRBV12-4 and TRBJ1-2, with D unresolved. Trimming took off 2 bases at V and 0 bases at J, with 7 bases between the two ends. The CDR3 consists of 14 residues. CDR3: CASSLQASNYGYTF. The DNA for the CDR3 is TGTGCCAGCAGTTTACAGGCATCTAACTATGGCTACACCTTC.

This clonotype was observed at least ten times. The chain combines TRBV7-3 with TRBJ2-1; TRBD2 aligns across 12 bases. CDR3 length: 16 residues. CDR1 SGHTA and CDR2 FQGTGA come from the germline V gene. V shed 2 bases and J 4 bases; nucleotides not matched to a gene: 3. The CDR3 sequence: CASSLGGLAGYNEQFF. The CDR3 DNA is TGTGCCAGCAGCTTAGGCGGACTAGCGGGATACAATGAGCAGTTCTTC.

This rearrangement joins TRBV5-6 to TRBJ1-2; 9 bases agree with TRBD1. The CDR3 consists of 16 residues. The ends lost 4 bases at V and 8 bases at J; junction bases unmatched: 15. CDR1 SGHDT and CDR2 YYEEEE come from the germline V gene. CDR3 in DNA: TGTGCCAGCAGCCTCAACGACTTCGGGACAGGGTTCGGCTACACCTTC. Translated: CASSLNDFGTGFGYTF.

The chain combines TRBV7-2 with TRBJ2-7; D not certain. Trimming took off 3 bases at V and 0 bases at J, with 9 bases between the two ends. The CDR3 has 14 residues. Germline CDR1 reads SGHTA; CDR2 reads FQGNSA. This CDR3 is CASSLQKGSYEQYV. CDR3 in DNA: TGTGCCAGCAGCTTGCAGAAGGGCTCCTACGAGCAGTACGTC.

This clonotype was detected ten times or more. This chain connects TRBV5-4 to TRBJ2-3, with D tentatively TRBD2 (5 bases). The CDR3 spans 17 residues. Deletions cut 4 bases from V and 1 base from J, with 19 bases between. Looked up from germline, CDR1 is SGHNT and CDR2 is YYREEE (reference sequence). CDR3: CASSPMLAGARTDTQYF. The CDR3 nucleotides are TGTGCCAGCAGCCCCATGTTGGCGGGCGCTCGCACAGATACGCAGTATTTT. Complete variable domain (other parts from reference TRBV5-4 and TRBJ2-3): ETGVTQSPTHLIKTRGQQVTLRCSSQSGHNTVSWYQQALGQGPQFIFQYYREEENGRGNFPPRFSGLQFPNYSSELNVNALELDDSALYLCASSPMLAGARTDTQYFGPGTRLTVL.

The J gene is TRBJ2-5, the V gene TRBV27; the match to TRBD1 covers 8 bases. Looked up from germline, CDR1 is MNHEY and CDR2 is SMNVEV (reference sequence). There are 15 residues in the CDR3. Trimming at V came to 2 bases and at J to 5 bases, leaving 7 bases not matched to a gene. The CDR3 coding sequence is TGTGCCAGCAGTTTACACAGGGGGGCTCGGGAGACCCAGTACTTC. It codes for CASSLHRGARETQYF.

V usage is TRBV24-1 and J usage is TRBJ2-1; D is unclear. This CDR3 comprises 14 residues. Germline V gives CDR1 KGHDR, CDR2 SFDVKD. Trimming left V 9 bases short and J 4 bases short, with 15 bases between. DNA for the CDR3: TGTGCCACCGAAGGGCTGGGCCTTTACAATGAGCAGTTCTTC. It specifies CATEGLGLYNEQFF.

V is TRBV6-5 and J is TRBJ1-6; 7 bases are shared with TRBD1. Trimming at V came to 4 bases and at J to 6 bases, leaving 3 bases not matched to a gene. The CDR3 consists of 14 residues. Germline V gene lookup returns CDR1 MNHEY and CDR2 SVGAGI. CDR3 DNA sequence: TGTGCCAGCAGTTCACAGGGGCGTAATTCACCCCTCCACTTT. Its translation is CASSSQGRNSPLHF.

In regard to this clonotype: Since a much larger clone is just one base distant, this may be a read error. The rearrangement joins TRBV4-2 to TRBJ2-1, with 7 bases aligning to TRBD1. This CDR3 is 13 amino acids long. CDR1 and CDR2 from the germline V gene are LGHNA and YNFKEQ. The CDR3 nucleotides are TGTGCCAGCAGCCCGACAGGGTTGAATGAGCGGTTCTTC. It is translated as CASSPTGLNERFF.

This clonotype was seen many times. The rearrangement links TRBV7-2 to TRBJ2-1; 8 bases are shared with TRBD1. With 5 bases clipped from V and 3 bases from J, the junction kept 6 bases outside the gene matches. Germline values: CDR1 SGHTA, CDR2 FQGNSA. The CDR3 covers 15 residues. CDR3 sequence: CASSVNRGVYNEQFF. The CDR3 nucleotides are TGTGCCAGCAGCGTAAACAGGGGGGTCTACAATGAGCAGTTCTTC.

This clonotype was counted ten times or more. This chain joins TRBV7-3 and TRBJ1-1; D is unclear. The germline V gene encodes CDR1 SGHTA and CDR2 FQGTGA. There are 14 residues in the CDR3. Trimming cost V 2 bases and J 0 bases, with 7 bases left between them. The CDR3 here is CASSLVRLNTEAFF. CDR3 sequence (DNA): TGTGCCAGCAGCTTAGTTAGGTTGAACACTGAAGCTTTCTTT.

The gene calls are TRBV10-3 and TRBJ2-1; D uncertain. V dropped 6 bases and J dropped 7 bases, with 7 bases sitting between them. Germline loops: CDR1 ENHRY, CDR2 SYGVKD. The length of the CDR3 is 11 residues. The CDR3 protein is CAIRGPNEQFF. The CDR3 DNA reads TGTGCCATCAGGGGCCCAAATGAGCAGTTCTTC.

At least ten counts were recorded for this clonotype. The chain recombines TRBV7-2 with TRBJ2-1, with 13 positions matching TRBD2. Per the germline V gene, CDR1 is SGHTA and CDR2 is FQGNSA. The CDR3 loop spans 16 amino acids. V lost 2 bases, J lost 8 bases, and 6 bases stayed unmatched. The CDR3 here is CASSLPGLAGVDEQFF. In DNA, the CDR3 is TGTGCCAGCAGCTTACCCGGACTAGCGGGAGTCGATGAGCAGTTCTTC.

The V gene is TRBV4-3, the J gene TRBJ2-7; D gene ambiguous. The V end was cut by 0 bases, the J end by 1 base, with 10 bases between. The CDR3 length is 15 residues. Germline CDR1 is LGHNA and CDR2 is YSLEER. The chain's CDR3 is CASSQDVARSYEQYF. CDR3 in DNA: TGCGCCAGCAGCCAAGACGTGGCACGGTCCTACGAGCAGTACTTC.

The chain links TRBV6-6 to TRBJ1-5, with D perhaps TRBD1 (6 bases). Trimming took 2 bases from V and 1 from J, leaving 9 bases between them. The germline V gene encodes CDR1 MNHNY and CDR2 SVGAGI (reference sequence). This CDR3 region has 15 residues. CDR3 DNA sequence: TGTGCCAGCAGTTACGACAGGCTCAGCAATCAGCCCCAGCATTTT. This gives the protein CASSYDRLSNQPQHF.

The rearrangement uses TRBV18 and TRBJ2-3; possible D gene TRBD1, 6 bases. Per germline, CDR1 KGHSH and CDR2 LQKENI. The CDR3 has 14 residues. Trimming pared 2 bases from V and 6 bases from J, leaving 12 bases between. CDR3 region: CASSPWDTADTQYF. The CDR3 bases are TGTGCCAGCTCACCATGGGACACGGCGGATACGCAGTATTTT.

The V and J genes are TRBV12-3 or TRBV12-4 and TRBJ2-3; 7 positions match TRBD1. With V trimmed by 5 bases and J by 0 bases, 8 bases remained unmatched. This CDR3 has 16 residues. CDR3 residues: CASSLSLQGSTDTQYF. In nucleotides, the CDR3 is TGTGCCAGCAGTCTCAGCCTACAGGGGAGCACAGATACGCAGTATTTT.

This chain uses TRBV4-1 with TRBJ2-5, with a possible D match to TRBD2 (7 bases). This CDR3 has 17 residues. CDR1 is MGHRA, CDR2 YSYEKL, per germline. V shed 0 bases and J shed 4 bases, with 18 bases lying between them. The CDR3 DNA follows: TGCGCCAGCAGCCAAGAAAAGGGGGGGAGACGAAGAGAGACCCAGTACTTC. It is translated as CASSQEKGGRRRETQYF.

The V call is TRBV19, the J call TRBJ1-6; 7 nucleotides align to TRBD1. The germline CDR1 and CDR2 sequences are LNHDA and SQIVND (reference sequence). The J segment lost 9 bases and the V segment lost 7 bases, leaving 9 bases of the junction unmatched. CDR3 length equals 14 residues. In DNA, the CDR3 is TGTGCCAGTACCGACGACAGGGTCGGTTCACCCCTCCACTTT. It encodes CASTDDRVGSPLHF.

This clonotype was seen a handful of times. This sequence joins TRBV11-3 and TRBJ2-7; D possibly uses TRBD1 or TRBD2 (5 bases each). The CDR3 is made up of 15 amino acids. Germline loops: CDR1 SGHNT, CDR2 YENEEA. Trimming took off 1 base at V and 0 bases at J, with 10 bases between the two ends. The CDR3 region has the DNA TGTGCCAGCAGCTTAGGAGGGGTGAGCTCCTACGAGCAGTACGTC. Amino acid sequence: CASSLGGVSSYEQYV.

The V call is TRBV27, the J call TRBJ2-1, with TRBD2 matching 7 bases. J lost 8 bases, V lost 1 base, and 8 bases had no gene match. The CDR3 loop spans 15 amino acids. Germline CDR1 reads MNHEY; CDR2 reads SMNVEV (reference sequence). CDR3: CASSLLGGSFDEQFF. The CDR3 DNA reads TGTGCCAGCAGTTTATTAGGCGGGAGTTTCGATGAGCAGTTCTTC.